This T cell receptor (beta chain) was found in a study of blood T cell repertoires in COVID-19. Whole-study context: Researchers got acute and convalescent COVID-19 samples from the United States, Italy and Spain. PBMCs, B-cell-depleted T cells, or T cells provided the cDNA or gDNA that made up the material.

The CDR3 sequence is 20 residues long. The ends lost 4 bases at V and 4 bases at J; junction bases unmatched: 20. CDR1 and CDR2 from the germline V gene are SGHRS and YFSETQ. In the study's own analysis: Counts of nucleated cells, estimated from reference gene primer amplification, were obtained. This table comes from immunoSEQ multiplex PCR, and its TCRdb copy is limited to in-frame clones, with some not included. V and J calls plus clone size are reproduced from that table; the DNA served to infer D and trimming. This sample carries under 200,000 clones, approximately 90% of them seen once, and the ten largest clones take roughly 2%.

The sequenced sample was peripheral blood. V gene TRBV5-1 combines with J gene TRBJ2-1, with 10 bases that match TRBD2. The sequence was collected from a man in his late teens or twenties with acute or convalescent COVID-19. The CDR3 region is CASSHGRVLAGLGSYNEQFF. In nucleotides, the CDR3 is TGCGCCAGCAGCCACGGACGGGTACTAGCGGGACTAGGATCTTACAATGAGCAGTTCTTC.